These 25 T cell receptor beta chains were sequenced from one sample in a study of Graves' ophthalmopathy and Graves' hyperthyroidism. Amplified TCR beta CDR3 regions were obtained using RNA transcripts as template. After a first-round RT-PCR with HTBI primers, a second-round multiplex PCR was run. A single record per CDR3 protein comes from TCRdb applying MiXCR to the multiplex PCR reads. The table records around 590,000 distinct CDR3 sequences, 39% of them present only once. The sequenced sample consisted of peripheral blood or thyroid tissue (not recorded which). These receptors came from an adult man with Graves' hyperthyroidism.

J is TRBJ2-3 and V is TRBV13; D not certain. Trimming shortened V by 6 bases and J by 6 bases, and 7 bases separated the two germline ends. In germline, CDR1 is PRHDT, CDR2 FYEKMQ (reference sequence). The CDR3 length is 11 residues. The DNA of the CDR3 is TGTGCCAGCAGGCACACTGATACGCAGTATTTT. Residues: CASRHTDTQYF.

Ten or more counts support this clonotype. The V and J genes are TRBV5-1 and TRBJ2-5; 12 nucleotides align to TRBD2. The CDR3 extends over 15 amino acids. Germline-derived CDR1 and CDR2 are SGHRS and YFSETQ. Losses at the gene ends were 4 bases for V and 3 bases for J; bases not matched to a gene: 4. The CDR3 is CASSARLAGEETQYF. CDR3 DNA: TGCGCCAGCAGCGCCCGACTAGCGGGGGAAGAGACCCAGTACTTC.

The V call is TRBV5-5, the J call TRBJ2-7, with D perhaps TRBD1 or TRBD2 (5 bases each). The CDR3 loop spans 15 amino acids. Germline V gives CDR1 SGHKS, CDR2 YYEKEE (reference sequence). Trimming took 0 bases from V and 3 from J, leaving 13 bases between them. The CDR3 loop reads CASSLAWDGVYEQYF. CDR3 nucleotides: TGTGCCAGCAGCTTGGCCTGGGACGGAGTCTACGAGCAGTACTTC. Combining the CDR3 with reference TRBV5-5 and TRBJ2-7 gives the whole variable domain DAGVTQSPTHLIKTRGQQVTLRCSPISGHKSVSWYQQVLGQGPQFIFQYYEKEERGRGNFPDRFSARQFPNYSSELNVNALLLGDSALYLCASSLAWDGVYEQYFGPGTRLTVT.

This clonotype has a count of ten or more. This rearrangement joins TRBV19 to TRBJ1-4; TRBD1 might be the D (6 bases). The CDR3 runs 13 residues. V lost 6 bases, J lost 6 bases, and 11 bases lay in between. Germline assignment: CDR1 LNHDA and CDR2 SQIVND (reference sequence). The CDR3 region is CASRGTTDEKLFF. The DNA for the CDR3 is TGTGCCAGTAGGGGGACAACGGATGAAAAACTGTTTTTT.

This chain connects TRBV24-1 to TRBJ1-2, with 8 bases lining up with TRBD1. This CDR3 contains 15 residues. Losses at the gene ends were 4 bases for V and 6 bases for J; bases not matched to a gene: 9. CDR1 is KGHDR and CDR2 is SFDVKD in the germline V gene. DNA for the CDR3: TGTGCCACCAGTGACCCAACAGGGACAGGCCATGGCTACACCTTC. This sequence encodes CATSDPTGTGHGYTF.

The chain has TRBV7-6 and TRBJ2-7; TRBD1 aligns across 12 bases. TRBJ2-1 matches the DNA end more closely, so the J call is doubtful. The length of the CDR3 is 15 residues. Germline values: CDR1 SGHVS, CDR2 FNYEAQ. The CDR3 bases are TGTGCCAGCAGCCCCGGGACAGGGGGCATCGGTGAGCAGTTCTTC. This codes for CASSPGTGGIGEQFF.

This clonotype was counted at least ten times. The chain uses TRBV25-1 and TRBJ2-7, with D possibly TRBD2 on 6 matching bases. CDR3 length equals 15 residues. Germline CDR1 MGHDK, CDR2 SYGVNS. Trimming took 2 bases from V and 1 from J, leaving 12 bases between them. DNA of the CDR3: TGTGCCAGCAGTGAACCGGGAGCACTTTCCTACGAGCAGTACTTC. This sequence encodes CASSEPGALSYEQYF.

The chain uses TRBV20-1 and TRBJ2-7; maybe TRBD1 (6 bases). The CDR3 sequence is 13 residues long. The ends were cut back, 5 bases at V and 7 bases at J, with 18 bases in the middle. Germline V CDR1 and CDR2: DFQATT, SNEGSKA (reference sequence). The CDR3 DNA follows: TGCAGTGCTCCAGGGGTCGCCTACAATGAGCAGTACTTC. Protein: CSAPGVAYNEQYF.

This clonotype was seen ten or more times. The J gene is TRBJ1-2, the V gene TRBV12-3 or TRBV12-4; D remains ambiguous. The CDR3 has 14 residues. The V gene lost 2 bases and the J gene lost 5 bases, with 12 bases spanning the gap. CDR3 in DNA: TGTGCCAGCAGTTTAACTTTCGTTCCTTATGGCTACACCTTC. Protein: CASSLTFVPYGYTF.

This clonotype was seen just once. V is TRBV20-1 and J is TRBJ2-3, with D possibly matching TRBD1 (5 bases). CDR1 and CDR2 from the germline V gene are DFQATT and SNEGSKA (reference sequence). Trimming took off 6 bases at V and 8 bases at J, with 21 bases between the two ends. This CDR3 has 14 amino acids. CDR3 coding DNA: TGCAGTGCCTCAAGTGGGGCGGAATGGGGTACGCAGTATTTT. This translates into CSASSGAEWGTQYF.

The V gene is TRBV25-1, the J gene TRBJ2-7, with 7 nucleotides matching TRBD1. Per germline, CDR1 MGHDK and CDR2 SYGVNS. The CDR3 has 15 residues. J was trimmed by 2 bases and V by 4 bases; bases with no gene match: 8. The chain's CDR3 is CASSASLDRTYEQYF. CDR3 nucleotides: TGTGCCAGCAGTGCTAGTCTGGACAGGACCTACGAGCAGTACTTC.

V gene TRBV6-6 combines with J gene TRBJ1-1, with D tentatively TRBD1 (5 bases). The CDR3 is made up of 13 amino acids. CDR1 and CDR2 (germline): MNHNY, SVGAGI (reference sequence). V lost 5 bases and J lost 3, with 10 bases in between. The CDR3 DNA is TGTGCCAGCAGTCAGGGTAGGCACACTGAAGCTTTCTTT. It is translated as CASSQGRHTEAFF.

The chain combines TRBV15 with TRBJ2-2; TRBD1 matches 8 bases. CDR3 length: 14 amino acids. Germline values: CDR1 LNHNV, CDR2 YYDKDF (reference sequence). Losses at the gene ends were 6 bases for V and 4 bases for J; bases not matched to a gene: 4. The CDR3, as DNA: TGTGCCACCAGTCCAGGGGGCAGCACCGGGGAGCTGTTTTTT. Encoded protein: CATSPGGSTGELFF.

This clonotype was counted many times. The chain recombines TRBV2 with TRBJ2-7, with unresolved D. CDR1 is SNHLY, CDR2 FYNNEI, per germline. V was trimmed by 3 bases and J by 6 bases, leaving 6 bases between them. CDR3 length equals 11 residues. In nucleotides, the CDR3 is TGTGCCAGCAGTGACTTAGCCGAGCAGTACTTC. Residues: CASSDLAEQYF.

The J gene is TRBJ2-5, the V gene TRBV20-1; possibly TRBD2 for D (6 bases). V lost 6 bases and J lost 4, with 12 bases in between. This CDR3 has 12 amino acids. Germline assignment: CDR1 DFQATT and CDR2 SNEGSKA (reference sequence). The CDR3 is CSATGVRETQYF. DNA for the CDR3: TGCAGTGCAACGGGAGTACGAGAGACCCAGTACTTC.

The J gene is TRBJ2-7, the V gene TRBV7-8; 9 positions match TRBD1. The CDR3 spans 16 residues. The V gene's germline CDR1 is SGHVS and CDR2 FQNEAQ. Trimming took 5 bases from V and 2 from J; bases not matched to a gene: 10. The CDR3 DNA is TGTGCCAGCAGCCCCTGGAGGACAGGGGCTCCCTACGAGCAGTACTTC. It is translated as CASSPWRTGAPYEQYF.

The chain is built from TRBV5-1 and TRBJ1-2, with 7 bases aligning to TRBD1. CDR1 is SGHRS and CDR2 is YFSETQ in the germline V gene. CDR3 size: 14 residues. The J segment lost 5 bases and the V segment lost 3 bases, leaving 7 bases of the junction unmatched. The CDR3 DNA reads TGCGCCAGCAGCTCCTCCGGGACAGCTTATGGCTACACCTTC. Amino acids: CASSSSGTAYGYTF.

This clonotype showed up many times. The gene calls are TRBV2 and TRBJ2-7; 9 bases match TRBD1. Trimming took 5 bases from V and 0 from J; bases not matched to a gene: 5. The germline V gene has CDR1 SNHLY and CDR2 FYNNEI. This CDR3 is 15 amino acids long. The CDR3 protein is CASSRDRVNSYEQYF. The CDR3 DNA follows: TGTGCCAGCAGTAGGGACAGGGTTAACTCCTACGAGCAGTACTTC.

The chain couples TRBV7-2 to TRBJ1-2, with 12 bases aligning to TRBD1. Germline V lookup: CDR1 SGHTA, CDR2 FQGNSA. V gave up 0 bases and J gave up 2 bases; unmatched junction bases: 4. The CDR3 runs 17 residues. Written as DNA, the CDR3 is TGTGCCAGCAGCTTAGCGGGGGGGACAGGGGGCAACTATGGCTACACCTTC. Amino acids: CASSLAGGTGGNYGYTF.

This clonotype occurred once. Lacking the conserved final phenylalanine or tryptophan, this CDR3 likely reflects a read error. This chain connects TRBV19 to TRBJ2-2; TRBD2 might be the D (6 bases). This CDR3 is built from 15 residues. Germline V CDR1 and CDR2: LNHDA, SQIVND (reference sequence). V lost 6 bases and J lost 1, with 12 bases in between. This CDR3 is CASRYGGENTGELFS. The CDR3, as DNA: TGTGCCAGTAGATACGGAGGGGAGAACACCGGGGAGCTGTTTTCT.

The chain carries TRBV7-8 and TRBJ2-5; D may match TRBD1 or TRBD2 (6 bases each). The CDR3 contains 11 residues. V lost 4 bases to trimming and J lost 13 bases, with 13 bases between them. Looked up from germline, CDR1 is SGHVS and CDR2 is FQNEAQ. CDR3 amino acids: CASSSLGGRYF. CDR3 sequence (DNA): TGTGCCAGCAGCTCCCTCGGGGGCCGGTACTTC.

This chain uses TRBV9 with TRBJ2-7; 9 bases map to TRBD2. The CDR3 spans 14 residues. Germline V gene sequence: CDR1 SGDLS, CDR2 YYNGEE. V shed 4 bases and J 3 bases; nucleotides not matched to a gene: 5. Written as DNA, the CDR3 is TGTGCCAGCAGCCTCGCTAGCGGGGACTACGAGCAGTACTTC. Translating it yields CASSLASGDYEQYF.

The chain has TRBV7-8 and TRBJ1-5, with 7 positions matching TRBD1. This CDR3 spans 14 amino acids. V was clipped by 8 bases and J by 6 bases; unmatched bases: 10. Germline V gives CDR1 SGHVS, CDR2 FQNEAQ. The CDR3 loop is CASQAETGTQPQHF. CDR3 sequence (DNA): TGTGCCAGCCAGGCCGAGACAGGGACTCAGCCCCAGCATTTT.

The V and J genes are TRBV10-3 and TRBJ1-1; D is possibly TRBD1 (5 bases). Trimming took 10 bases from V and 3 from J, leaving 18 bases between them. The CDR3 contains 14 residues. The germline V gene encodes CDR1 ENHRY and CDR2 SYGVKD. CDR3 coding DNA: TGTGCCAGCAGCGATCAGAGGGGCTACACTGAAGCTTTCTTT. Its protein product is CASSDQRGYTEAFF.

The sample holds one count of this clonotype. The CDR3 coding sequence is TGTGCCAGCAGTTTCGGGGCTAGCGGTCAAGAGACCCAGTACTTC. It specifies CASSFGASGQETQYF. The V call is TRBV12-3 or TRBV12-4, the J call TRBJ2-5; 7 nucleotides agree with TRBD2. The junction had 6 bases not matched to a gene; V was cut back by 3 bases and J by 2 bases. The CDR3 consists of 15 residues.